This T cell receptor (beta chain) was documented in a study of blood T cell repertoires in COVID-19. Looking at the study overall: Samples representing acute and convalescent COVID-19 were sourced from the United States, Italy and Spain. In each case, the material was cDNA or gDNA derived from T cells, B-cell-depleted T cells, or PBMCs.

Per the original methods: Reference gene primer amplification gave nucleated cell count estimates. The data were produced by immunoSEQ multiplex PCR, yet TCRdb's version contains in-frame clones alone and is incomplete. V, J and clone size are taken as reported in that table, and D and trimming were inferred from the DNA itself. The data contain roughly 200,000 clones, roughly 77% of them seen just once; the ten biggest clones take up 6.5% to 7%. The CDR3 covers 12 residues. The germline gives CDR1 MNHNY, CDR2 SVGAGI (reference sequence). The V and J ends lost 4 bases and 12 bases respectively, with 13 bases between them.

The sequenced sample was peripheral blood. The receptor was derived from a man between 70 and 80 years old with active or convalescent COVID-19. The rearrangement links TRBV6-6 to TRBJ2-1; D possibly corresponds to TRBD1 (6 bases). The CDR3 is CASSLRQEGQFF. CDR3 DNA: TGTGCCAGCAGTTTGAGACAGGAAGGGCAGTTCTTC.